This record covers a single T cell receptor (beta chain). As yet, its antigen is unknown. This entry comes from a study of STAT5B mutations in CD4+ large granular lymphocyte leukemia. This was a survey-level run. Under the authors' procedure: Productive clonotypes were detectable down to 2.59 x 10-5 frequency. Clones were read by immunoSEQ multiplex PCR, and TCRdb kept only the in-frame ones, dropping some. Clone size and V and J calls were adopted from that table, with D and trimming inferred from the DNA. The data show over 35,000 clones, with about 82% seen just once and approximately 1.3% held by the top ten. Whole-study findings and limits: 8/27 top patient clones versus 2/35 control clones were TRBV06-family. No patients shared main leukemic clonotypes, though roughly 25% appeared at low frequency elsewhere.

The germline CDR1 and CDR2 sequences are LGHNA and YNFKEQ. There are 14 residues in the CDR3. Trimming cost V 0 bases and J 9 bases; bases outside gene matches: 2. This TCR came from a human donor in good health. V usage is TRBV4-2 and J usage is TRBJ2-1; TRBD1 matches 10 bases. The specimen sequenced was CD4+ T cells from blood buffy coats. The CDR3 loop is CASSQDGTGVEQFF. Here the CDR3 DNA reads TGTGCCAGCAGCCAAGACGGGACAGGGGTTGAGCAGTTCTTC.